This T cell receptor beta chain was recorded in a study of cytomegalovirus exposure and HLA in healthy donors. General observations from the study: It was assumed in the presence/absence analyses that sequencing depth was roughly uniform across donors.

The CDR3 is 12 amino acids. Germline lookup yields CDR1 WSHSY and CDR2 SAAADI. Trimming removed 9 bases at V and 3 bases at J, with 9 bases between. Comments on this clone: Its antigen remains unknown.

The PCR used 60 Vbeta and 13 Jbeta primers. Data came from immunoSEQ multiplex PCR; TCRdb stores just in-frame clones and leaves some out. The sample includes roughly 140,000 clones, about four fifths seen only once; the top ten take 2.8%. Although they were nominally healthy when sampled, donors likely had unrecorded immune exposures. The TCR was taken from a male donor in good health and CMV-seronegative. Material: PBMCs. V is TRBV10-2 and J is TRBJ1-3, with D possibly TRBD1 on 5 matching bases. The CDR3 bases are TGCGCCAGTGGGCAGGGTGGAAACACCATATATTTT. Amino acids: CASGQGGNTIYF.